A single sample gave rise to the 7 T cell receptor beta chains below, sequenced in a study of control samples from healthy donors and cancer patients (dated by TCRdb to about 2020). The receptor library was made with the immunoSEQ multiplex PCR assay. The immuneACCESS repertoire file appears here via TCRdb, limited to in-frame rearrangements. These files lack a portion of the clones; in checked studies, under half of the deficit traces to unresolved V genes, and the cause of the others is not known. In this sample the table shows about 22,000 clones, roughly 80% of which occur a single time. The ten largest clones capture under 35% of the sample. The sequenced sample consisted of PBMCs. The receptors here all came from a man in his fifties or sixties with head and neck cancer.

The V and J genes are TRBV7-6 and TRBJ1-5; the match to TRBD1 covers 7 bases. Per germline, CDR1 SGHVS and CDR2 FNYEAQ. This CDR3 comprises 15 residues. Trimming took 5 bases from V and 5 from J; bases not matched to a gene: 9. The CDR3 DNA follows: TGTGCCAGCAGCCCGAGGGCAGGGGGGGATCAGCCCCAGCATTTT. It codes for CASSPRAGGDQPQHF.

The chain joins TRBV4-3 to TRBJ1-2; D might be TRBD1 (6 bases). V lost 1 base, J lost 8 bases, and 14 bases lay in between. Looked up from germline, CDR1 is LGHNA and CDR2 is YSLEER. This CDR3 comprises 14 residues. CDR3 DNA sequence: TGCGCCAGCAGCCAAGCCCTTACAGGGTACGGCTACACCTTC. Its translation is CASSQALTGYGYTF.

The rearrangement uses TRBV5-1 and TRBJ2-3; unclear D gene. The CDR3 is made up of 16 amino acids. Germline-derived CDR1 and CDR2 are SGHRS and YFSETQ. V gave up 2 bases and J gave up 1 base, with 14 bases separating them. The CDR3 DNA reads TGCGCCAGCAGCTTCGGTTTGGACGAGCGCACAGATACGCAGTATTTT. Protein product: CASSFGLDERTDTQYF.

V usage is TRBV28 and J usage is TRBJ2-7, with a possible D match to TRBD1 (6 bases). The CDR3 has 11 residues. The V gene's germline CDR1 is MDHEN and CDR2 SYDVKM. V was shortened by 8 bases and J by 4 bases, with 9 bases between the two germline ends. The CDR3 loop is CASEGEYEQYF. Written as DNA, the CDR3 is TGTGCCAGCGAGGGGGAGTACGAGCAGTACTTC.

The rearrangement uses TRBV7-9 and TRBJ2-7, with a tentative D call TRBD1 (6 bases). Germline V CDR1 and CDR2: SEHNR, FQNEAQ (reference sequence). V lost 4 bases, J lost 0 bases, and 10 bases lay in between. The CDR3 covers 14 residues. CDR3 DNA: TGTGCCAGCAGCTGGGACACGACCTCCTACGAGCAGTACTTC. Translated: CASSWDTTSYEQYF.

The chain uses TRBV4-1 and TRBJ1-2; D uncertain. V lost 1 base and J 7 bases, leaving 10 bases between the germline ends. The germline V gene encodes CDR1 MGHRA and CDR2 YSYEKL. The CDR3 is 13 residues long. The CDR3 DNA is TGCGCCAGCAGCCAAGGGAGAGGTCGTGGCTACACCTTC. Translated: CASSQGRGRGYTF.

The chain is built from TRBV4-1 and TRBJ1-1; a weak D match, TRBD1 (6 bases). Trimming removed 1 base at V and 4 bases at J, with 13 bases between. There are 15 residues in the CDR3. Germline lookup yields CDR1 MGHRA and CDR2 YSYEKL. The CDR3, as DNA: TGCGCCAGCAGCCAAGTTGGGGGGCGCATCACTGAAGCTTTCTTT. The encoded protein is CASSQVGGRITEAFF.